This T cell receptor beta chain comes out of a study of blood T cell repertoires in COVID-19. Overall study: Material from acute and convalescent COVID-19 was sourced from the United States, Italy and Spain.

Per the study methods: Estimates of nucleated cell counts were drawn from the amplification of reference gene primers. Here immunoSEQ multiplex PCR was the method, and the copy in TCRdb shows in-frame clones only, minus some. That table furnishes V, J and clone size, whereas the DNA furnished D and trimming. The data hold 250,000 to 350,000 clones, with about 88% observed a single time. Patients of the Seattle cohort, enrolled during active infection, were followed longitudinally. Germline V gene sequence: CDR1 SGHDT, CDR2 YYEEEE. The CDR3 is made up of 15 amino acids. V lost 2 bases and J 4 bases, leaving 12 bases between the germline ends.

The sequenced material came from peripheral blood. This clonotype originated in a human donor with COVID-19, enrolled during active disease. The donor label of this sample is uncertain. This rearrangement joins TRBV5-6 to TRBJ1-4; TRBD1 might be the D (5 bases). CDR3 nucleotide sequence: TGTGCCAGCAGCTTCGGGACTGGGGTTAATGAAAAACTGTTTTTT. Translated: CASSFGTGVNEKLFF.